A selection of T cell receptor beta chains follows, all from one sample in a study of blood T cell repertoires in COVID-19. Sequencing used immunoSEQ multiplex PCR; TCRdb keeps in-frame clones, though not all of them. The table includes approximately 240,000 clones, about nine tenths detected once. Sequencing was carried out using PBMCs or T cells enriched from blood (not recorded which). The origin of the receptors is a woman aged 45-59 years in a cohort exposed to, infected with or recovered from COVID-19 (not recorded which). Both conserved end residues are part of each CDR3.

J: TRBJ1-2
V: TRBV5-5
CDR3: CASSYNIADRDYGYTF

J: TRBJ2-7
V: TRBV7-2
CDR3: CASSFWTGSYEQYF

J: TRBJ1-1
V: TRBV4-2
CDR3: CASSPDNRVPEAFF

J: TRBJ1-5
V: TRBV15
CDR3: CATSRATRWTGGYQPQHF

J: TRBJ2-5
V: TRBV2
CDR3: CASSVQGSQETQYF

J: TRBJ1-1
V: TRBV2
CDR3: CASRQGGAEAFF

J: TRBJ1-1
V: TRBV5-1
CDR3: CASSLRVNGENTEAFF

J: TRBJ2-2
V: TRBV19
CDR3: CASSPQAGAHANTGELFF

J: TRBJ2-5
V: TRBV6-2/TRBV6-3
CDR3: CASSSNLRRETQYF

J: TRBJ2-3
V: TRBV24-1
CDR3: CATRGTGQGTSTDTQYF

J: TRBJ1-6
V: TRBV27
CDR3: CASSFEDRGPYSPLHF

J: TRBJ1-5
V: TRBV19
CDR3: CASSPLGQEIYSNQPQHF

J: TRBJ1-2
V: TRBV5-1
CDR3: CASSPGQGAYGYTF

J: TRBJ1-6
V: TRBV7-2
CDR3: CASSSDRSSYNSPLHF

J: TRBJ1-4
V: TRBV13
CDR3: CASSSRGPTNEKLFF

J: TRBJ1-2
V: TRBV4-3
CDR3: CASSQDPTRRSSGYTF

J: TRBJ1-3
V: TRBV4-2
CDR3: CASSQDLRGTGAGNTIYF

J: TRBJ1-2
V: TRBV5-1
CDR3: CASSYPATGGTHANYGYTF

J: TRBJ2-2
V: TRBV7-2
CDR3: CASSLVARELFF

J: TRBJ1-4
V: TRBV5-1
CDR3: CASRNTGVTNEKLFF

J: TRBJ1-4
V: TRBV5-1
CDR3: CASSRDRDNEKLFF

J: TRBJ1-5
V: TRBV6-5
CDR3: CASSYKTGGNQPQHF

J: TRBJ2-7
V: TRBV5-6
CDR3: CASSRGQFQIYEQYF

J: TRBJ1-1
V: TRBV7-2
CDR3: CASSLYREAFF

J: TRBJ1-1
V: TRBV30
CDR3: CAWKWSGNTEAFF

J: TRBJ1-1
V: TRBV19
CDR3: CASSLGTGLNTEAFF

J: TRBJ2-5
V: TRBV9
CDR3: CASSGSGGARRHQETQYF

J: TRBJ1-2
V: TRBV14
CDR3: CASRDSGGNGYTF

J: TRBJ2-5
V: TRBV5-5
CDR3: CASSLFGGAGEETQYF

J: TRBJ1-5
V: TRBV2
CDR3: CASSDGYGPQPQHF

J: TRBJ2-7
V: TRBV4-3
CDR3: CASSQALGSGGPYEQYF

J: TRBJ1-1
V: TRBV3-1/TRBV3-2
CDR3: CASSQGARSAFF

J: TRBJ2-3
V: TRBV4-3
CDR3: CASRSSFGGDADTQYF

J: TRBJ1-2
V: TRBV10-3
CDR3: CAISEQGQSYGYTF

J: TRBJ1-1
V: TRBV5-4
CDR3: CASSPTTGVSGAFF

J: TRBJ2-2
V: TRBV7-3
CDR3: CASSLMAVDTGELFF

J: TRBJ2-6
V: TRBV7-2
CDR3: CASSPRRGGSGANVLTF

J: TRBJ1-1
V: TRBV2
CDR3: CASSDLGVGNTEAFF

J: TRBJ2-7
V: TRBV11-2
CDR3: CASLNAAGGPSGYEQYF

J: TRBJ2-5
V: TRBV10-2
CDR3: CASSKQSQETQYF

J: TRBJ1-3
V: TRBV4-2
CDR3: CASSLTQSSGNTIYF

J: TRBJ1-1
V: TRBV7-2
CDR3: CASSLGRVTEAFF

J: TRBJ1-6
V: TRBV30
CDR3: CAWGEQGQSPLHF

J: TRBJ1-3
V: TRBV11-2
CDR3: CASSLVGQVVSGNTIYF

J: TRBJ2-1
V: TRBV29-1
CDR3: CSVTSHSYNEQFF

J: TRBJ2-1
V: TRBV27
CDR3: CASSPRWHTIGGNEQFF

J: TRBJ2-5
V: TRBV27
CDR3: CASSPDRGQETQYF

J: TRBJ1-4
V: TRBV5-1
CDR3: CASSLGQGAFRAWEKLFF

J: TRBJ2-2
V: TRBV27
CDR3: CASSMNRGPTGELFF

J: TRBJ2-5
V: TRBV7-2
CDR3: CASSPSLETQYF

J: TRBJ1-5
V: TRBV4-2
CDR3: CASSQEPLPQGAGQPQHF

J: TRBJ2-7
V: TRBV7-2
CDR3: CASSPRTSGVYEQYF

J: TRBJ1-3
V: TRBV3-1/TRBV3-2
CDR3: CASSQERVFTGNTIYF

J: TRBJ2-2
V: TRBV7-2
CDR3: CASREQGNTGELFF

J: TRBJ2-2
V: TRBV23-1
CDR3: CASSRPGQRAGELFF

J: TRBJ2-7
V: TRBV6-4
CDR3: CATNPPPEAGGPSVYEQYF

J: TRBJ2-3
V: TRBV3-1/TRBV3-2
CDR3: CASSQGITAGGTDTQYF

J: TRBJ1-3
V: TRBV10-3
CDR3: CATRGQPVSGNTIYF

J: TRBJ1-1
V: TRBV10-3
CDR3: CAISEWTRGDTEAFF